A selection of T cell receptor beta chains follows, all from one sample in a study of vaccination and CD4 T cells after COVID-19. TCRdb called the PCR reads again in MiXCR, with one record for every CDR3 protein. Altogether more than 8,500 distinct CDR3 sequences are present, 45% to 60% being singletons, with the ten largest covering roughly a quarter. These receptors lack a known antigen. The material sequenced was CD4+ T cells from blood, cultured in vitro. The receptors derive from a human donor in good health. Both conserved end residues are part of each CDR3. D genes are given only for firm matches. The size field is filled for only some rows; it gives once, few, many or a size class.

clone size,J gene,V gene,D gene,CDR3 DNA,CDR3 protein
NA,TRBJ1-2,TRBV30,TRBD1,TGTGCCTGGGCAAACCCGGGACAGGGGATCTATGGCTACACCTTC,CAWANPGQGIYGYTF
few,TRBJ1-2,TRBV19,TRBD1,TGTGCCAGTAGTCAAAGGGGGCAGATCTATGGCTACACCTTC,CASSQRGQIYGYTF
few,TRBJ2-5,TRBV24-1,NA,TGTGCCACCAGTGATGGGGGGGACAGCGGGCGGGAGACCCAGTACTTC,CATSDGGDSGRETQYF
once,TRBJ1-1,TRBV7-9,NA,TGTGCCAGCAGACCTGACCCAGATCAAAACACTGAAGCTTTCTTT,CASRPDPDQNTEAFF
few,TRBJ2-3,TRBV7-2,NA,TGTGCCAGCAGCTCCGAGCGGATAAGGGGGGATACGCAGTATTTT,CASSSERIRGDTQYF
NA,TRBJ1-6,TRBV12-3/TRBV12-4,NA,TGTGCCAGCAGTTTGTCCGGGTACAATTCACCCCTCCACTTT,CASSLSGYNSPLHF
few,TRBJ2-4,TRBV7-6,NA,TGTGCCAGCAGCGGTCACAAAAACATTCAGTACTTC,CASSGHKNIQYF
NA,TRBJ1-5,TRBV28,TRBD1,TGTGCCAGCGCGATCTCCCCTGCAGGGACAGCGAGCAATCAGCCCCAGCATTTT,CASAISPAGTASNQPQHF
few,TRBJ2-1,TRBV7-8,TRBD2,TGTGCCAGCAGCTCAAGACGACTAGCGGGAGGGCGAGTAAGCTCCTACAATGAGCAGTTCTTC,CASSSRRLAGGRVSSYNEQFF
NA,TRBJ2-7,TRBV7-9,TRBD1,TGTGCCAGCAGCCCCCTCATCGGACAGGGACAGGGTACCTACGAGCAGTACTTC,CASSPLIGQGQGTYEQYF
NA,TRBJ1-2,TRBV7-9,NA,TGTGCCAGCAGCCCCCTCGTGAGGCATGGCTACACCTTC,CASSPLVRHGYTF
NA,TRBJ2-7,TRBV7-9,NA,TGTGCCAGCAGCTTGGAACAGGTTAACGAGCAGTACTTC,CASSLEQVNEQYF
few,TRBJ1-2,TRBV11-2,NA,TGTGCCAGCAGCTCACCCGGGACGGAACACTTC,CASSSPGTEHF
NA,TRBJ1-2,TRBV5-3,TRBD1,TGTGCCAGAAGCGCAATGGACAGGATGCAAAGCGGCTACACCTTC,CARSAMDRMQSGYTF
NA,TRBJ2-7,TRBV28,NA,TGTGCCAGCAGTTTACACAGACTAACCTACGAGCAGTACTTC,CASSLHRLTYEQYF
NA,TRBJ2-3,TRBV20-1,TRBD2,TGCAGTGCTAGAATACTAGCGGGGCCAGATACGCAGTATTTT,CSARILAGPDTQYF
few,TRBJ1-4,TRBV2,TRBD1,TGTGCCAGCAGTGTAGGGACAGCGAATGAAAAACTGTTTTTT,CASSVGTANEKLFF
NA,TRBJ1-3,TRBV7-2,NA,TGTGCCAGCAGCCAAGACAGCTCTGGAAACACCATATATTTT,CASSQDSSGNTIYF
NA,TRBJ2-7,TRBV11-2,TRBD2,TGTGCCAGCAGCGGCTTAGGGAGGGCCTACGAGCAGTACTTC,CASSGLGRAYEQYF
NA,TRBJ2-3,TRBV20-1,NA,TGCAGTGCTAGAGTTGTAGGGCGGGGGCAGTATTTT,CSARVVGRGQYF
NA,TRBJ2-1,TRBV27,NA,TGTGCCAGCAGTTGGTCGGAGCGCCCCTACAATGAGCAGTTCTTC,CASSWSERPYNEQFF
NA,TRBJ2-7,TRBV6-1,NA,TGTGCCAGCAGTAGACAGGTGCCCGGTGGGCAGTACTTC,CASSRQVPGGQYF
NA,TRBJ2-6,TRBV27,TRBD1,TGTGCCAGCAGCTCCGGGACAGCCTTCTCTGGGGCCAACGTCCTGACTTTC,CASSSGTAFSGANVLTF
NA,TRBJ1-2,TRBV7-9,TRBD1,TGTGCCAGCAGCTTAAAGGGGGCAGGCAGGAATGGCTACACCTTC,CASSLKGAGRNGYTF
NA,TRBJ2-3,TRBV9,TRBD2,TGTGCCAGCAGCGTAGGAACGGGAGGGCCCACGCAGTATTTT,CASSVGTGGPTQYF
NA,TRBJ2-7,TRBV25-1,NA,TGTGCCAGCAGTCGAGGACAGTTCTGGGGGGAGCAGTACTTC,CASSRGQFWGEQYF
NA,TRBJ2-3,TRBV20-1,TRBD1,TGCAGTGCTCAGAAGGGACAGGGCACAGATACGCAGTATTTT,CSAQKGQGTDTQYF
few,TRBJ2-7,TRBV6-2/TRBV6-3,NA,TGTGCCAGCAGCCCTACCGCGACGGGTGTCTACGAGCAGTACTTC,CASSPTATGVYEQYF
NA,TRBJ1-1,TRBV6-5,NA,TGTGCCAGCAGTTACTCTAGCACTGAAGCTTTCTTT,CASSYSSTEAFF
few,TRBJ2-7,TRBV20-1,TRBD2,TGCAGTGCTAGTGGGCTAGCGGGGCCGTACTACGAGCAGTACTTC,CSASGLAGPYYEQYF
NA,TRBJ2-5,TRBV24-1,TRBD2,TGTGCCACCAGTGAAGGATCGGGGAGGGAGGAAGAGACCCAGTACTTC,CATSEGSGREEETQYF